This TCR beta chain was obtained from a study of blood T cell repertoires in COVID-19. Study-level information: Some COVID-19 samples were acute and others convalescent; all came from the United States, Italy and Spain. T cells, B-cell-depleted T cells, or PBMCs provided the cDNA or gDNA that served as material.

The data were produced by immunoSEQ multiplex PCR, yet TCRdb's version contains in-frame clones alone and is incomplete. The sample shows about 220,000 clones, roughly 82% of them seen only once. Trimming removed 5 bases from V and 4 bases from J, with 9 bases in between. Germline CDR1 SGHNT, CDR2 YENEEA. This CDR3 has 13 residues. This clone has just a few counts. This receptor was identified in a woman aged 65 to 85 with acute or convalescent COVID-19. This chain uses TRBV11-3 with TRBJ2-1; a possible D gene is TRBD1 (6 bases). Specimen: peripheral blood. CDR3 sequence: CASSPGQYNEQFF. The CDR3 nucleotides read TGTGCCAGCAGCCCCGGACAGTACAATGAGCAGTTCTTC. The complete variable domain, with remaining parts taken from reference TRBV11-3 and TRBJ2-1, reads EAGVVQSPRYKIIEKKQPVAFWCNPISGHNTLYWYLQNLGQGPELLIRYENEEAVDDSQLPKDRFSAERLKGVDSTLKIQPAELGDSAVYLCASSPGQYNEQFFGPGTRLTVL.